This TCR beta chain is from a study of beta chain features in type 1 diabetes. Findings and limits, study-wide: Whether HLA type affects TCRB rearrangement stayed undetermined in the present work. Compared to healthy donors, patients appeared to have naive, central memory and Treg TCRB repertoires that were more alike.

This clone was seen at least ten times. Its specificity is unknown. Per the germline V gene, CDR1 is KGHSY and CDR2 is FQNENV. Trimming left V 2 bases short and J 2 bases short, with 8 bases between. CDR3 length: 14 amino acids. Expressed TCRB transcripts were sequenced, since all the RNA that had been isolated was reverse transcribed. Sequencing was performed with immunoSEQ multiplex PCR; in TCRdb, only in-frame clones are kept and a portion is missing. The data show almost 350,000 clones, 8% seen once. Stem cell-like memory, regulatory, central memory and naive CD4+ cells were sorted via CD45RO/CCR7/CD25/CD127/CD95/CD27. Each population that was sorted was more than 98% pure.

The specimen was central memory CD4+ T cells from blood. This TCR was sampled from a woman between 18 and 29 years old in good health. V and J are TRBV16 and TRBJ2-3; no clear D. The CDR3 is CASSQRVHTDTQYF. The CDR3 DNA reads TGTGCCAGCAGCCAACGGGTCCACACAGATACGCAGTATTTT. The full variable domain, rest sourced from reference TRBV16 and TRBJ2-3, is GEEVAQTPKHLVRGEGQKAKLYCAPIKGHSYVFWYQQVLKNEFKFLISFQNENVFDETGMPKERFSAKCLPNSPCSLEIQATKLEDSAVYFCASSQRVHTDTQYFGPGTRLTVL.